What follows describes a single TCR beta chain. At one boundary the junction diverges from the germline segment, which might be a read error. This sample is drawn from a study of identical twins. One entry per CDR3 protein results from TCRdb running MiXCR on the 5' RACE reads. This sample has a few hundred thousand distinct CDR3 sequences, with 9% found just once. The length of the CDR3 is 12 residues. The germline V gene encodes CDR1 DFQATT and CDR2 SNEGSKA (reference sequence). This rearrangement joins TRBV20-1 to TRBJ2-1; 8 nucleotides line up with TRBD1. The sequence was obtained from a woman between 45 and 65 years old in good health. Sample: naive T cells sorted from blood. The CDR3 sequence: CSARAWTGWLIF. CDR3 DNA sequence: TGCAGTGCTAGAGCCTGGACAGGGTGGTTGATCTTC.